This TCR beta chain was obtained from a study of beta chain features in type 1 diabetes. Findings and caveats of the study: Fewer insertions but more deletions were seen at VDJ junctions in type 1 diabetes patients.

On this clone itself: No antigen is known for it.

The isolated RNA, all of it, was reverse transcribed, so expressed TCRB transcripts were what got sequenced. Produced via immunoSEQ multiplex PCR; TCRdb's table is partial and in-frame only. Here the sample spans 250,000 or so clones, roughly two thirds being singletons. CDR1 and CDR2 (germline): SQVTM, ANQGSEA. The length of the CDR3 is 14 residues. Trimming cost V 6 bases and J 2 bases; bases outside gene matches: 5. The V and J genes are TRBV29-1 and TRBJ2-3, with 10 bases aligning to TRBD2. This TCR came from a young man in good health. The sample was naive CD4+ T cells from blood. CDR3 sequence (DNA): TGCAGCGTCGCTAGCGGGAGATACACAGATACGCAGTATTTT. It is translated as CSVASGRYTDTQYF.